The 17 T cell receptor beta chains below were found in one sample sequenced in a study of control samples from healthy donors and cancer patients. TCRdb's table, derived via immunoSEQ multiplex PCR, lists solely in-frame clones and lacks some. The data hold about 89,000 clones, with around 86% observed a single time. The material sequenced was blood. These TCRs come from a young man in good health.

CDR3 sequence reads: CASRGLAWKTQYF. DNA for the CDR3: TGTGCCAGCAGAGGACTAGCGTGGAAGACCCAGTACTTC. V and J are TRBV2 and TRBJ2-5; 9 bases fit TRBD2. The ends lost 6 bases at V and 6 bases at J; junction bases unmatched: 5. The germline V gene has CDR1 SNHLY and CDR2 FYNNEI. This CDR3 spans 13 amino acids.

The J gene is TRBJ2-3, the V gene TRBV18, with 12 nucleotides matching TRBD2. Germline assignment: CDR1 KGHSH and CDR2 LQKENI. There are 16 residues in the CDR3. The junction had 7 bases not matched to a gene; V was cut back by 6 bases and J by 3 bases. The CDR3 nucleotides read TGTGCCAGCTCCCCCGCCCTAGCGGGGGGGACAGATACGCAGTATTTT. Translating it yields CASSPALAGGTDTQYF.

The V call is TRBV27, the J call TRBJ1-5; D is perhaps TRBD1 (6 bases). The CDR3 sequence is 14 residues long. V lost 6 bases, J lost 7 bases, and 16 bases lay in between. CDR1 and CDR2 (germline): MNHEY, SMNVEV (reference sequence). Written as DNA, the CDR3 is TGTGCCAGCAGCTATGACAGGTCCGGCCAGCCCCAGCATTTT. Amino acid sequence: CASSYDRSGQPQHF.

The rearrangement uses TRBV21-1 and TRBJ2-3; TRBD2 was called by the table and not checked on the DNA. TRBV21-1 is given as a pseudogene. The CDR3 loop spans 16 amino acids. The CDR3 spells CASSKGTSLLAYTQYF. The CDR3, as DNA: TGTGCCAGCAGCAAAGGGACTTCCCTACTTGCTTATACGCAGTATTTT.

The V call is TRBV11-3, the J call TRBJ2-1, with TRBD2 matching over 7 bases. The V and J ends lost 0 bases and 0 bases, in that order; junction bases with no gene match: 8. The CDR3 runs 18 residues. Germline V gives CDR1 SGHNT, CDR2 YENEEA. CDR3 loop: CASSLEIFGGGSYNEQFF. In nucleotides, the CDR3 is TGTGCCAGCAGCTTAGAGATCTTTGGCGGGGGCTCCTACAATGAGCAGTTCTTC.

The chain employs TRBV12-5 and TRBJ1-4; TRBD1 is a possible D gene (6 bases). Germline V lookup: CDR1 LGHNT, CDR2 FRNRAP. This CDR3 is 13 amino acids long. The V end lost 1 base, the J end lost 8 bases, and 8 bases lay between the germline ends. CDR3 coding DNA: TGTGCTAGTGGTTTGGACACAGGGGAAAAACTGTTTTTT. Protein: CASGLDTGEKLFF. The whole variable domain, remainder taken from reference TRBV12-5 and TRBJ1-4, is DARVTQTPRHKVTEMGQEVTMRCQPILGHNTVFWYRQTMMQGLELLAYFRNRAPLDDSGMPKDRFSAEMPDATLATLKIQPSEPRDSAVYFCASGLDTGEKLFFGSGTQLSVL.

The V call is TRBV5-1, the J call TRBJ2-5; tentative D call: TRBD2 (5 bases). V shed 0 bases and J shed 5 bases, with 11 bases lying between them. Germline CDR1 and CDR2: SGHRS and YFSETQ. This CDR3 has 14 amino acids. The CDR3 protein is CASSLGGNPETQYF. Written as DNA, the CDR3 is TGCGCCAGCAGCTTGGGAGGGAATCCCGAGACCCAGTACTTC.

The chain combines TRBV24-1 with TRBJ1-1, with TRBD1 matching 9 bases. The CDR3 is 14 residues long. The junction had 0 bases not matched to a gene; V was cut back by 5 bases and J by 0 bases. CDR1 is KGHDR, CDR2 SFDVKD, per germline. The DNA for the CDR3 is TGTGCCACCAGTGGACAGGGGGTGAACACTGAAGCTTTCTTT. Translating it yields CATSGQGVNTEAFF.

This rearrangement joins TRBV27 to TRBJ1-2; weak D call: TRBD1 (5 bases). The germline V gene encodes CDR1 MNHEY and CDR2 SMNVEV (reference sequence). Trimming took off 2 bases at V and 4 bases at J, with 17 bases between the two ends. The CDR3 totals 16 residues. The CDR3 DNA follows: TGTGCCAGCAGTTTAAATATTGATGGGACCTTCTATGGCTACACCTTC. Protein: CASSLNIDGTFYGYTF.

This chain connects TRBV27 to TRBJ1-1, with D unclear. The germline V and J ends were trimmed by 5 bases and 6 bases, with 13 bases remaining between them. This CDR3 region has 13 residues. Looked up from germline, CDR1 is MNHEY and CDR2 is SMNVEV (reference sequence). The CDR3 sequence: CASSPVERSEAFF. The CDR3 bases are TGTGCCAGCAGTCCCGTGGAAAGGTCTGAAGCTTTCTTT.

This sequence joins TRBV6-5 and TRBJ1-2; D not resolved. The CDR3 has 15 amino acids. The germline V and J ends were trimmed by 6 bases and 2 bases, with 16 bases remaining between them. The germline gives CDR1 MNHEY, CDR2 SVGAGI. The DNA of the CDR3 is TGTGCCAGCAGCCGCAACCAGGCAGCGAACTATGGCTACACCTTC. It encodes CASSRNQAANYGYTF.

The V gene is TRBV6-5, the J gene TRBJ1-5; 9 nucleotides agree with TRBD1. Germline CDR1 is MNHEY and CDR2 is SVGAGI. Germline trimming cut 6 bases from V and 2 bases from J; bases unmatched to any gene: 5. CDR3 length: 15 amino acids. This CDR3 reads CASSGTGMGNQPQHF. DNA of the CDR3: TGTGCCAGCAGCGGGACAGGGATGGGCAATCAGCCCCAGCATTTT.

The chain is built from TRBV30 and TRBJ2-1; 9 bases are shared with TRBD2. The CDR3 runs to 16 residues. The J segment lost 8 bases and the V segment lost 5 bases, leaving 16 bases of the junction unmatched. CDR1 and CDR2 from the germline V gene are GTSNPN and SVGIG (reference sequence). The CDR3 sequence is CAWLSRGTSRKDEQFF. The CDR3 nucleotides are TGTGCCTGGCTCTCTAGGGGGACTAGCAGGAAGGATGAGCAGTTCTTC.

The CDR3 loop reads CAWSELTGPSEAFF. CDR3 in DNA: TGTGCCTGGAGTGAACTCACCGGGCCTAGTGAAGCTTTCTTT. The genes are TRBV30 and TRBJ1-1; D is unclear. CDR3 length: 14 amino acids. Germline lookup yields CDR1 GTSNPN and CDR2 SVGIG (reference sequence). V was shortened by 1 base and J by 7 bases, with 16 bases between the two germline ends.

The chain is built from TRBV9 and TRBJ1-1, with no clear D. The CDR3 is 12 residues long. Germline V CDR1 and CDR2: SGDLS, YYNGEE. Trimming removed 4 bases at V and 4 bases at J, with 8 bases between. The CDR3 protein is CASSFLGTEAFF. For the CDR3, the DNA is TGTGCCAGCAGCTTTTTGGGCACTGAAGCTTTCTTT.

V gene TRBV5-1 combines with J gene TRBJ2-5, with D perhaps given as TRBD1 or TRBD2 (5 bases each). The length of the CDR3 is 15 residues. The germline V gene encodes CDR1 SGHRS and CDR2 YFSETQ. The ends were cut back, 1 base at V and 5 bases at J, with 15 bases in the middle. The CDR3 nucleotides read TGCGCCAGCAGCTTGCAGGGAGCGATCTCGGAGACCCAGTACTTC. Translating gives CASSLQGAISETQYF.

The V call is TRBV2, the J call TRBJ1-1; D perhaps matches TRBD1 (5 bases). CDR1 and CDR2 (germline): SNHLY, FYNNEI. The CDR3 has 13 residues. Trimming removed 5 bases from V and 1 base from J, with 8 bases in between. CDR3 in DNA: TGTGCCAGCAGTATGACAGAGAACACTGAAGCTTTCTTT. As protein: CASSMTENTEAFF. Variable domain in full (rest from reference TRBV2 and TRBJ1-1): EPEVTQTPSHQVTQMGQEVILRCVPISNHLYFYWYRQILGQKVEFLVSFYNNEISEKSEIFDDQFSVERPDGSNFTLKIRSTKLEDSAMYFCASSMTENTEAFFGQGTRLTVV.